Below are 32 T cell receptor beta chains sequenced from a single sample in a study of regulatory T cells in long-lasting Graves disease. To make TCR beta libraries, researchers used iRepertoire HTBI primers and Arm-PCR of CDR3 regions. In TCRdb, the multiplex PCR reads were re-called with MiXCR into one record per CDR3 protein. The profile shows around 400,000 distinct CDR3 sequences, over 12% of them singletons. Sample time point: newly diagnosed GD, antithyroid drugs for less than 3 months. Isolated PBMC RNA provided the starting material for the TCR library. The sample was also reused in another study, on T cells in Graves' hyperthyroidism and ophthalmopathy.

The sequencing here drew on peripheral blood mononuclear cells (PBMCs), taken at new diagnosis, from a patient treated with antithyroid drugs. These receptors were obtained from a woman between 40 and 50 years old with Graves disease.

This clonotype came up many times. The chain combines TRBV12-3 or TRBV12-4 with TRBJ2-5; tentatively, D is TRBD2 (7 bases). Trimming took off 6 bases at V and 1 base at J, with 18 bases between the two ends. The CDR3 has 16 residues. The chain's CDR3 is CASSPKWGGAQETQYF. The CDR3 coding sequence is TGTGCCAGCAGCCCCAAGTGGGGGGGGGCCCAAGAGACCCAGTACTTC.

The gene calls are TRBV10-3 and TRBJ1-1; no clear D gene. CDR3 length equals 15 residues. Germline V lookup: CDR1 ENHRY, CDR2 SYGVKD. The ends were cut back, 3 bases at V and 4 bases at J, with 15 bases in the middle. The CDR3 DNA follows: TGTGCCATCAGTGACTATGAGGGAGGGAGCACTGAAGCTTTCTTT. Protein sequence: CAISDYEGGSTEAFF.

This clonotype has at least ten counts. The rearrangement uses TRBV27 and TRBJ2-7, with 11 bases aligning to TRBD2. Trimming removed 8 bases from V and 4 bases from J; junction bases left unmatched: 7. Germline CDR1 and CDR2: MNHEY and SMNVEV (reference sequence). The CDR3 length is 14 residues. CDR3 DNA sequence: TGTGCCAGCGGAATAGCGGGAGGGCCGTACGAGCAGTACTTC. This sequence encodes CASGIAGGPYEQYF.

The CDR3 protein is CASEGSSNQPQHF. CDR3 bases: TGTGCCAGTGAAGGGAGTTCCAATCAGCCCCAGCATTTT. The chain links TRBV25-1 to TRBJ1-5; D not resolved. The CDR3 sequence is 13 residues long. V shed 9 bases and J shed 3 bases, with 12 bases lying between them. From germline, CDR1 is MGHDK and CDR2 SYGVNS.

In this sample, this clonotype turned up many times. The chain uses TRBV3-1 and TRBJ1-4; D unresolved. Germline values: CDR1 LGHDT, CDR2 YNNKEL (reference sequence). V lost 5 bases to trimming and J lost 8 bases, with 9 bases between them. The CDR3 totals 12 residues. CDR3 region: CASSSQQEKLFF. The CDR3 region has the DNA TGTGCCAGCAGCTCACAACAAGAAAAACTGTTTTTT.

The chain couples TRBV6-1 to TRBJ2-1; D may match TRBD1 or TRBD2 (5 bases each). This CDR3 comprises 14 residues. CDR1 is MNHNS, CDR2 SASEGT, per germline. V shed 1 base and J shed 6 bases, with 10 bases lying between them. In DNA, the CDR3 is TGTGCCAGCAGTGAAGGGGGGTTATCCAATGAGCAGTTCTTC. It translates to CASSEGGLSNEQFF.

There are many counts of this clonotype. This chain links TRBV29-1 with TRBJ2-1; a weak D match, TRBD2 (5 bases). The CDR3 runs to 12 residues. Trimming shortened V by 4 bases and J by 6 bases, and 10 bases separated the two germline ends. CDR1 SQVTM and CDR2 ANQGSEA come from the germline V gene. The CDR3 DNA reads as TGCAGCGTTGTCCCCAGCGGCAATGAGCAGTTCTTC. This gives the protein CSVVPSGNEQFF.

This sequence joins TRBV19 and TRBJ1-5; D not certain. The CDR3 consists of 13 residues. The germline V and J ends were trimmed by 4 bases and 3 bases, with 7 bases remaining between them. From germline, CDR1 is LNHDA and CDR2 SQIVND (reference sequence). CDR3 in DNA: TGTGCCAGTAGTAACGGGGTCAATCAGCCCCAGCATTTT. This codes for CASSNGVNQPQHF.

This clonotype was observed a few times. This clone may be a read error of a much larger clone one base away. The CDR3 spells CASSSVAGVINEQYF. The CDR3 DNA reads as TGTGCCAGCAGCTCAGTAGCGGGAGTAATAAACGAGCAGTACTTC. The gene calls are TRBV7-2 and TRBJ2-7; 9 nucleotides line up with TRBD2. V gave up 4 bases and J gave up 5 bases; unmatched junction bases: 9. Germline CDR1 reads SGHTA; CDR2 reads FQGNSA. CDR3 length: 15 amino acids.

CDR3 protein: CASSLGALPQTYEQFF. The CDR3 DNA reads as TGTGCCAGCAGCTTGGGGGCCTTGCCCCAAACGTATGAGCAGTTCTTC. V usage is TRBV3-1 and J usage is TRBJ2-1; tentatively, D is TRBD1 (6 bases). Germline CDR1 LGHDT, CDR2 YNNKEL (reference sequence). V was trimmed by 5 bases and J by 8 bases, leaving 22 bases between them. The CDR3 extends over 16 amino acids.

Many counts were recorded for this clonotype. This chain uses TRBV20-1 with TRBJ2-3, with 7 bases matching TRBD2. Trimming cost V 5 bases and J 3 bases; bases outside gene matches: 5. Germline lookup yields CDR1 DFQATT and CDR2 SNEGSKA (reference sequence). This CDR3 is 13 amino acids long. CDR3 amino acids: CSAPPGGTDTQYF. CDR3 DNA: TGCAGTGCTCCCCCCGGGGGGACAGATACGCAGTATTTT.

This clonotype was detected many times. The J gene is TRBJ2-7, the V gene TRBV6-2 or TRBV6-3; D is unclear. The CDR3 covers 16 residues. V gave up 0 bases and J gave up 0 bases, with 12 bases separating them. The germline V gene has CDR1 MNHEY and CDR2 SVGEGT. Written as DNA, the CDR3 is TGTGCCAGCAGTTACTCGTTCTACGGAAGCTCCTACGAGCAGTACTTC. Amino acid sequence: CASSYSFYGSSYEQYF.

This clonotype came up many times. The CDR3 loop is CASRRENEQFF. The CDR3 region has the DNA TGTGCCAGCAGAAGGGAGAATGAGCAGTTCTTC. The rearrangement uses TRBV12-3 or TRBV12-4 and TRBJ2-1; perhaps TRBD2 as D (5 bases). V was clipped by 6 bases and J by 7 bases, with 7 bases between them. The CDR3 runs 11 residues.

This clonotype was detected ten times or more. The J gene is TRBJ1-3, the V gene TRBV5-1; D remains ambiguous. The CDR3 length is 16 residues. Germline V gene sequence: CDR1 SGHRS, CDR2 YFSETQ. V was cut by 2 bases and J by 0 bases, with 12 bases left in between. The DNA of the CDR3 is TGCGCCAGCAGCTTAAATGACGGTGGCTCTGGAAACACCATATATTTT. It codes for CASSLNDGGSGNTIYF.

At least ten counts were recorded for this clonotype. This chain connects TRBV7-2 to TRBJ2-2; TRBD2 is a possible D gene (5 bases). Trimming left V 7 bases short and J 7 bases short, with 19 bases between. This CDR3 is built from 15 residues. Germline-derived CDR1 and CDR2 are SGHTA and FQGNSA. CDR3 sequence (DNA): TGTGCCAGCACCAAAGGGAGTGCGGGCATCGGGGAGCTGTTTTTT. Translation: CASTKGSAGIGELFF.

This clonotype has a count of ten or more. The chain is built from TRBV7-9 and TRBJ2-1; unclear D gene. The V gene's germline CDR1 is SEHNR and CDR2 FQNEAQ (reference sequence). This CDR3 is 15 amino acids long. The germline V and J ends were trimmed by 5 bases and 0 bases, with 11 bases remaining between them. Here the CDR3 DNA reads TGTGCCAGCAGCGCAAACCGGGTCTCCTACAATGAGCAGTTCTTC. Its translation: CASSANRVSYNEQFF.

This clonotype was picked up many times. The genes are TRBV13 and TRBJ1-1, with D unresolved. The germline gives CDR1 PRHDT, CDR2 FYEKMQ (reference sequence). The CDR3 is 13 amino acids. V dropped 5 bases and J dropped 1 base, with 8 bases sitting between them. The CDR3 region is CASSPRRNTEAFF. CDR3 nucleotides: TGTGCCAGCAGCCCCCGAAGGAACACTGAAGCTTTCTTT.

Many counts were recorded for this clonotype. The V gene is TRBV7-2, the J gene TRBJ2-3, with 9 nucleotides matching TRBD2. Germline CDR1 reads SGHTA; CDR2 reads FQGNSA. This CDR3 spans 15 amino acids. Unmatched junction bases numbered 8, after V lost 5 bases and J lost 5 bases. CDR3 sequence reads: CASSQTSGARDTQYF. The CDR3 region has the DNA TGTGCCAGCAGCCAGACTAGCGGCGCCCGAGATACGCAGTATTTT.

This clonotype has ten or more counts. The chain is built from TRBV18 and TRBJ1-5; D is undetermined. This CDR3 is built from 13 residues. Germline V CDR1 and CDR2: KGHSH, LQKENI. V gave up 8 bases and J gave up 4 bases, with 12 bases separating them. CDR3 amino acids: CASSPGVNQPQHF. The CDR3 DNA is TGTGCCAGCAGCCCGGGAGTAAATCAGCCCCAGCATTTT.

This clonotype was counted many times. The chain is built from TRBV2 and TRBJ2-3, with 9 bases lining up with TRBD1. This CDR3 spans 16 amino acids. The germline gives CDR1 SNHLY, CDR2 FYNNEI. Germline trimming cut 4 bases from V and 3 bases from J; bases unmatched to any gene: 8. The CDR3: CASSGYGDRETDTQYF. In nucleotides, the CDR3 is TGTGCCAGCAGTGGCTACGGGGACAGGGAAACAGATACGCAGTATTTT.

This clonotype was seen only a few times. The J gene is TRBJ2-7, the V gene TRBV28; 14 bases align to TRBD2. The CDR3 is 15 amino acids. After removal of 4 bases from V and 7 bases from J, the junction contained 6 bases not matched to a gene. Germline lookup yields CDR1 MDHEN and CDR2 SYDVKM. CDR3 loop: CASSSPTSGRVEQYF. The CDR3 DNA reads TGTGCCAGCAGTTCCCCGACTAGCGGGAGGGTAGAGCAGTACTTC.

This clonotype was seen many times. This CDR3 reads CASSGVTPGELFF. The CDR3 DNA is TGTGCCAGCAGCGGAGTCACCCCCGGGGAGCTGTTTTTT. The J gene is TRBJ2-2, the V gene TRBV11-2; D gene uncertain. This CDR3 is 13 amino acids long. The germline CDR1 and CDR2 sequences are SGHAT and FQNNGV. V lost 5 bases to trimming and J lost 6 bases, with 10 bases between them.

Regarding this clonotype: It may be a read error: a sequence one base away is much more abundant. This chain uses TRBV11-2 with TRBJ2-5, with a tentative D call TRBD2 (6 bases). This CDR3 contains 15 residues. Germline V gives CDR1 SGHAT, CDR2 FQNNGV. CDR3 sequence reads: CASSLAGALRETRYF. CDR3 sequence (DNA): TGTGCCAGCAGCTTAGCGGGAGCCCTGAGGGAGACCCGGTACTTC.

This clonotype occurred many times. The V gene is TRBV11-3, the J gene TRBJ2-7; the match to TRBD1 covers 9 bases. The CDR3 has 16 amino acids. Losses at the gene ends were 2 bases for V and 0 bases for J; bases not matched to a gene: 5. From germline, CDR1 is SGHNT and CDR2 YENEEA. The CDR3 region is CASSLRGQGSSYEQYF. The CDR3 DNA reads as TGTGCCAGCAGCTTACGTGGACAGGGGAGCTCCTACGAGCAGTACTTC.

The V call is TRBV28, the J call TRBJ2-7; TRBD2 matches at 10 bases. CDR3 length equals 17 residues. V dropped 2 bases and J dropped 2; count of bases not matched to a gene: 9. Germline V gives CDR1 MDHEN, CDR2 SYDVKM. As DNA, the CDR3 is TGTGCCAGCAGTTTAGGGAGCACTAGCGGGAATACCTACGAGCAGTACTTC. This gives the protein CASSLGSTSGNTYEQYF.

Ten or more counts support this clonotype. The chain combines TRBV6-1 with TRBJ1-1, with D unclear. The germline V and J ends were trimmed by 7 bases and 0 bases, with 6 bases remaining between them. The CDR3 covers 12 residues. Germline-derived CDR1 and CDR2 are MNHNS and SASEGT. CDR3 DNA sequence: TGTGCCAGCACACGGGTGAACACTGAAGCTTTCTTT. Translation: CASTRVNTEAFF.

This clonotype was counted at least ten times. The chain joins TRBV7-2 to TRBJ2-1, with D possibly being TRBD1 (6 bases). The germline V and J ends were trimmed by 0 bases and 6 bases, with 21 bases remaining between them. The CDR3 extends over 18 amino acids. Germline CDR1 SGHTA, CDR2 FQGNSA. CDR3 amino acids: CASSLARMGRGRINEQFF. The CDR3 DNA is TGTGCCAGCAGCTTAGCGCGGATGGGCAGGGGCCGGATCAATGAGCAGTTCTTC.

This clonotype has more than one count but fewer than ten. The rearrangement links TRBV12-3 or TRBV12-4 to TRBJ2-5; the match to TRBD2 covers 8 bases. Germline trimming cut 5 bases from V and 5 bases from J; bases unmatched to any gene: 13. This CDR3 is built from 16 residues. CDR3 nucleotides: TGTGCCAGCAGTCCCTCCGGGGGGGGGAGCGGTGAGACCCAGTACTTC. Translation gives CASSPSGGGSGETQYF.

In its sample, this clonotype was seen many times. The chain combines TRBV28 with TRBJ1-4; 7 bases are a match to TRBD1. The trim removed 7 bases at V and 4 bases at J, leaving 9 bases unmatched. This CDR3 region has 15 residues. Germline V lookup: CDR1 MDHEN, CDR2 SYDVKM. CDR3: CASKASGGVNEKLFF. DNA of the CDR3: TGTGCCAGCAAAGCCTCAGGGGGAGTTAATGAAAAACTGTTTTTT.

This clonotype was observed a single time. This could be a read error, since a much larger clone is one nucleotide away. This chain joins TRBV12-3 or TRBV12-4 and TRBJ1-5; 7 bases align to TRBD1. The V and J ends lost 5 bases and 3 bases, in that order; junction bases with no gene match: 7. This CDR3 is 15 amino acids long. CDR3 region: CASSPGQDDNQPQHF. CDR3 DNA sequence: TGTGCCAGCAGTCCCGGACAGGACGACAATCAGCCCCAGCATTTT.

This clonotype appeared many times. The CDR3 coding sequence is TGTGCCAGCAGCCAAACGGATAACACTGAAGCTTTCTTT. Protein sequence: CASSQTDNTEAFF. This chain uses TRBV14 with TRBJ1-1; D gene uncertain. V lost 2 bases, J lost 2 bases, and 6 bases lay in between. The CDR3 sequence is 13 residues long. The germline CDR1 and CDR2 sequences are SGHDN and FVKESK.

This clonotype was picked up a small number of times. A much larger clone differs from this one at a single base, so this may be a read error. This rearrangement joins TRBV9 to TRBJ2-1; the match to TRBD1 covers 7 bases. Germline-derived CDR1 and CDR2 are SGDLS and YYNGEE. V dropped 2 bases and J dropped 6; count of bases not matched to a gene: 2. This CDR3 has 13 amino acids. The DNA for the CDR3 is TGTGCCAGCAGCGTGGGACAGTTCAATGAGCAGTTCTTC. Protein product: CASSVGQFNEQFF.